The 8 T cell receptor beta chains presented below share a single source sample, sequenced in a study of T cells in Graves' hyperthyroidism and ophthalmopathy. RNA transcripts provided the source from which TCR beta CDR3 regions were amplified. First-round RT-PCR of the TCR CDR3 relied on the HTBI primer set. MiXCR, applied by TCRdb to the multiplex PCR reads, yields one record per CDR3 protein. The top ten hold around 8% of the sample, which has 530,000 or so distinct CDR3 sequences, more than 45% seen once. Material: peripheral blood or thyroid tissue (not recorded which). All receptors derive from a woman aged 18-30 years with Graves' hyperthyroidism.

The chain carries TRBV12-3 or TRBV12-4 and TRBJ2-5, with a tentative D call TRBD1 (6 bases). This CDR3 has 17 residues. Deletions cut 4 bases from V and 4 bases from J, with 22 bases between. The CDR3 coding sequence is TGTGCCAGCAGTTCGCACACAGGGATCCCAGTTAGAGAGACCCAGTACTTC. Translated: CASSSHTGIPVRETQYF.

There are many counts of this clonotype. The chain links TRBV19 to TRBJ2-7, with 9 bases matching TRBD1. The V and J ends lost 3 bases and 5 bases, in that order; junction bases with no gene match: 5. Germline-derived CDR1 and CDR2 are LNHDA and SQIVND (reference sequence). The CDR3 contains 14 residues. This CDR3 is CASSIRDRVHEQYF. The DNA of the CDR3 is TGTGCCAGTAGTATTCGGGACAGGGTCCACGAGCAGTACTTC. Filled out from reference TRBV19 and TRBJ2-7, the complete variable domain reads DGGITQSPKYLFRKEGQNVTLSCEQNLNHDAMYWYRQDPGQGLRLIYYSQIVNDFQKGDIAEGYSVSREKKESFPLTVTSAQKNPTAFYLCASSIRDRVHEQYFGPGTRLTVT.

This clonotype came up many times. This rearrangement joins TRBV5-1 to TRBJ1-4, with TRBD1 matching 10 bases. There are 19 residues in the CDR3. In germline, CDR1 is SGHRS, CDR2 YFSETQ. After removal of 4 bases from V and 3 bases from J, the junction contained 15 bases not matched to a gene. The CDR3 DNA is TGCGCCAGCAGCCTAACACCGACAGGGGGCATGAAAGCTAATGAAAAACTGTTTTTT. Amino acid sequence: CASSLTPTGGMKANEKLFF.

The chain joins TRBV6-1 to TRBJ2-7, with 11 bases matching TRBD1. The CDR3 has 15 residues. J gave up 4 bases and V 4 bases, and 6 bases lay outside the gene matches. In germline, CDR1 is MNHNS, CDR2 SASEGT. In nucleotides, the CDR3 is TGTGCCAGCAGTGTGTGGACAGGGGGCCAATACGAGCAGTACTTC. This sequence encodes CASSVWTGGQYEQYF.

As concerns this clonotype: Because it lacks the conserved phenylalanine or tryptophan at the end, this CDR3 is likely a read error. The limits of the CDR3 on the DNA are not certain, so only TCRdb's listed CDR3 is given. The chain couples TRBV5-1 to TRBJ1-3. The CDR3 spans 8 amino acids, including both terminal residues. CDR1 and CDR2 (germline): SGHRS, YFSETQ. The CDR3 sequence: CASSPWLA.

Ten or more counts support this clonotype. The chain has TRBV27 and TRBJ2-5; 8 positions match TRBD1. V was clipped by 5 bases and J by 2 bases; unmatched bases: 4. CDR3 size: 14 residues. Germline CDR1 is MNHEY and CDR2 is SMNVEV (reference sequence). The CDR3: CASSRDRRQETQYF. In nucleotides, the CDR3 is TGTGCCAGCAGTAGGGACAGGCGACAAGAGACCCAGTACTTC.

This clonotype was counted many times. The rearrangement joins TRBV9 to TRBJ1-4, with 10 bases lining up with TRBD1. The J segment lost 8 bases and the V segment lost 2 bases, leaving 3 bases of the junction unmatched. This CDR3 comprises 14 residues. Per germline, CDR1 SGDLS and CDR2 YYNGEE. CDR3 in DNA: TGTGCCAGCAGCGTGGGACAGGGGAACGAAAAACTGTTTTTT. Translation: CASSVGQGNEKLFF.

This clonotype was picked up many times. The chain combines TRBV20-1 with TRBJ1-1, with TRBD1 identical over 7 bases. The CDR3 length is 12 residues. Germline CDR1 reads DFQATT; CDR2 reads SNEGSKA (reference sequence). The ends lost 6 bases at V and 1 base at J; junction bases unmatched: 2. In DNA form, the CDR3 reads TGCAGTGCGAGGACAGGGAACACTGAAGCTTTCTTT. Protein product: CSARTGNTEAFF.